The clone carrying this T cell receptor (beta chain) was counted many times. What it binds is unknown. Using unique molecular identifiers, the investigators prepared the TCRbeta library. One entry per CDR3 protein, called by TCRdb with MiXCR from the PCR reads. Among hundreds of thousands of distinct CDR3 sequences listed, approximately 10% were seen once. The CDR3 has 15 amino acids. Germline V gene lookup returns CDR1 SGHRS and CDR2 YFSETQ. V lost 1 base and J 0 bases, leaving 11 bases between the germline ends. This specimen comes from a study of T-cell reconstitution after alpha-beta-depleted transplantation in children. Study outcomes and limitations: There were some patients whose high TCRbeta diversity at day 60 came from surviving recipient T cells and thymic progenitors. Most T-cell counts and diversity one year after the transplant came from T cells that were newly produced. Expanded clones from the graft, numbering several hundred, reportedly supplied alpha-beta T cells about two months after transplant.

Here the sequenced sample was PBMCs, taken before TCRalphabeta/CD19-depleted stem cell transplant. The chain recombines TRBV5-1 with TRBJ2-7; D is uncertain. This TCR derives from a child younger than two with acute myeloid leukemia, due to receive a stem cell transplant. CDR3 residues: CASSLRWPSSYEQYF. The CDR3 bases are TGCGCCAGCAGCTTGAGGTGGCCGAGCTCCTACGAGCAGTACTTC.